Listed here are 32 T cell receptor beta chains from one sample, sequenced in a study of cytomegalovirus exposure and HLA in healthy donors (dated by TCRdb to 2015 to 2018). Library preparation used the immunoSEQ multiplex PCR assay. A mixture of 60 forward primers for TCR Vbeta segments and 13 reverse primers for TCR Jbeta segments was used in the multiplex PCR. Held by TCRdb, this immuneACCESS table contains in-frame sequences only and omits some clones. Under half of the omission traces to an unresolved V gene where checked; the cause of the rest is unknown. Across this sample there are approximately 210,000 clones, with about four fifths seen only once. Approximately 2% of the sample goes to the ten largest clones. Sequenced input: PBMCs. The source is a man between 18 and 35 years old in good health and CMV-seronegative.

This rearrangement joins TRBV9 to TRBJ2-1; 16 bases map to TRBD2. J gave up 8 bases and V 3 bases, and 11 bases lay outside the gene matches. CDR3 length: 18 amino acids. Germline V gene sequence: CDR1 SGDLS, CDR2 YYNGEE. The CDR3 bases are TGTGCCAGCAGCGGGGGGACTAGCGGGAGGGGAGAGGGGTATGAGCAGTTCTTC. Amino acids: CASSGGTSGRGEGYEQFF.

The J gene is TRBJ2-1, the V gene TRBV5-6; D is possibly TRBD1 (6 bases). V was trimmed by 4 bases and J by 7 bases, leaving 12 bases between them. CDR1 and CDR2 from the germline V gene are SGHDT and YYEEEE. CDR3 size: 13 residues. CDR3 residues: CASSPTGRNEQFF. The CDR3 DNA sequence: TGTGCCAGCAGCCCGACAGGTAGAAATGAGCAGTTCTTC.

The chain employs TRBV4-3 and TRBJ2-2, with D maybe TRBD1 (5 bases). From germline, CDR1 is LGHNA and CDR2 YSLEER. Trimming cost V 3 bases and J 3 bases, with 14 bases left between them. The CDR3 has 16 amino acids. CDR3 loop: CASSQSGDRDTGELFF. CDR3 nucleotide sequence: TGCGCCAGCAGCCAGTCCGGAGACAGAGACACCGGGGAGCTGTTTTTT.

The rearrangement joins TRBV2 to TRBJ2-1, with D possibly being TRBD2 (5 bases). V was cut by 6 bases and J by 4 bases, with 7 bases left in between. Germline-derived CDR1 and CDR2 are SNHLY and FYNNEI. The CDR3 has 12 residues. The CDR3 DNA sequence: TGTGCCAGCAGGAGCGGATACAATGAGCAGTTCTTC. Translating gives CASRSGYNEQFF.

This chain joins TRBV28 and TRBJ2-7; D possibly corresponds to TRBD1 (6 bases). V was cut by 7 bases and J by 2 bases, with 18 bases left in between. The CDR3 loop spans 15 amino acids. CDR1 is MDHEN, CDR2 SYDVKM, per germline. CDR3 sequence (DNA): TGTGCCAGCACAGAAACCGGGACATCGACCTACGAGCAGTACTTC. This translates into CASTETGTSTYEQYF.

This clone appeared a few times. CDR3 amino acids: CASSLTGGPYEQYF. The CDR3 coding sequence is TGTGCCAGCAGCTTGACAGGGGGCCCGTACGAGCAGTACTTC. This rearrangement joins TRBV11-2 to TRBJ2-7; 10 bases are shared with TRBD1. V trimming: 3 bases; J trimming: 4 bases; junction bases outside the gene matches: 3. The V gene's germline CDR1 is SGHAT and CDR2 FQNNGV. The CDR3 is 14 residues long.

V gene TRBV19 combines with J gene TRBJ2-7, with D tentatively TRBD1 (5 bases). The CDR3 runs to 13 residues. The V gene lost 3 bases and the J gene lost 5 bases, with 11 bases spanning the gap. Germline CDR1 and CDR2: LNHDA and SQIVND (reference sequence). The CDR3 bases are TGTGCCAGTAGTATCGAAGGGGTCCACGAGCAGTACTTC. As protein: CASSIEGVHEQYF.

This clone was detected only once. The V call is TRBV10-2, the J call TRBJ2-5; D possibly corresponds to TRBD2 (5 bases). This CDR3 is 12 amino acids long. Germline CDR1 reads WSHSY; CDR2 reads SAAADI. V lost 6 bases to trimming and J lost 3 bases, with 8 bases between them. The CDR3 region has the DNA TGCGCCAGCAGGGACGGGGAAGAGACCCAGTACTTC. Protein product: CASRDGEETQYF.

The V gene is TRBV9, the J gene TRBJ2-5; TRBD2 matches 10 bases. Per germline, CDR1 SGDLS and CDR2 YYNGEE. V shed 6 bases and J 0 bases; nucleotides not matched to a gene: 11. This CDR3 is built from 17 residues. In DNA form, the CDR3 reads TGTGCCAGCACAGCGGGGGGGAACACCAACTACCAAGAGACCCAGTACTTC. Encoded protein: CASTAGGNTNYQETQYF.

This clone was seen a single time. The rearrangement uses TRBV18 and TRBJ1-5; 7 nucleotides match TRBD1. V lost 6 bases and J lost 2; bases outside the gene matches: 10. Germline CDR1 KGHSH, CDR2 LQKENI. The CDR3 runs to 16 residues. As DNA, the CDR3 is TGTGCCAGCTCCGAAACGACAGGGTCACGCAATCAGCCCCAGCATTTT. This gives the protein CASSETTGSRNQPQHF.

The chain recombines TRBV5-1 with TRBJ2-7; 9 positions agree with TRBD1. Germline V gene sequence: CDR1 SGHRS, CDR2 YFSETQ. Germline trimming cut 0 bases from V and 4 bases from J; bases unmatched to any gene: 8. The CDR3 consists of 16 residues. CDR3 in amino acids: CASSLGQGVKDYEQYF. CDR3 nucleotide sequence: TGCGCCAGCAGCTTGGGACAGGGGGTAAAGGATTACGAGCAGTACTTC.

The CDR3 reads CASSSDRDPAGELFF. CDR3 coding DNA: TGTGCCAGCAGCTCCGACAGGGATCCAGCCGGGGAGCTGTTTTTT. The V gene is TRBV7-3, the J gene TRBJ2-2; 7 bases align to TRBD1. Germline V gene sequence: CDR1 SGHTA, CDR2 FQGTGA. Trimming took 4 bases from V and 6 from J; bases not matched to a gene: 8. The CDR3 runs 15 residues.

This chain uses TRBV6-1 with TRBJ1-5, with 11 bases matching TRBD1. CDR3 length equals 15 residues. Germline loops: CDR1 MNHNS, CDR2 SASEGT. J gave up 4 bases and V 4 bases, and 3 bases lay outside the gene matches. CDR3 sequence (DNA): TGTGCCAGCAGTGCAGGACAGGGGGCGAATCAGCCCCAGCATTTT. This encodes CASSAGQGANQPQHF.

J is TRBJ2-7 and V is TRBV7-3; 9 bases align to TRBD2. CDR3 length: 15 amino acids. Trimming cost V 3 bases and J 2 bases; bases outside gene matches: 5. The germline V gene encodes CDR1 SGHTA and CDR2 FQGTGA. In nucleotides, the CDR3 is TGTGCCAGCAGCTTCTATAGCGGGAGTCCCTACGAGCAGTACTTC. Amino acids: CASSFYSGSPYEQYF. Full variable domain (remainder filled in from reference TRBV7-3 and TRBJ2-7): GAGVSQTPSNKVTEKGKYVELRCDPISGHTALYWYRQSLGQGPEFLIYFQGTGAADDSGLPNDRFFAVRPEGSVSTLKIQRTERGDSAVYLCASSFYSGSPYEQYFGPGTRLTVT.

J is TRBJ1-3 and V is TRBV6-5, with D possibly being TRBD1 (6 bases). The germline V and J ends were trimmed by 6 bases and 2 bases, with 11 bases remaining between them. The germline CDR1 and CDR2 sequences are MNHEY and SVGAGI. CDR3 size: 14 residues. CDR3 bases: TGTGCCAGCAGGGGGGCAGGGACTGGAAACACCATATATTTT. Amino acids: CASRGAGTGNTIYF.

The V call is TRBV7-9, the J call TRBJ2-5; 7 nucleotides match TRBD1. The V gene end was trimmed by 2 bases and the J gene end by 4 bases; junction bases not matched to a gene: 10. The V gene's germline CDR1 is SEHNR and CDR2 FQNEAQ (reference sequence). The CDR3 extends over 16 amino acids. CDR3: CASSLSGRGGSETQYF. Here the CDR3 DNA reads TGTGCCAGCAGCTTATCGGGTAGAGGGGGCTCAGAGACCCAGTACTTC.

J is TRBJ1-6 and V is TRBV7-9; TRBD1 is a possible D gene (6 bases). CDR3 length equals 14 residues. The germline V gene encodes CDR1 SEHNR and CDR2 FQNEAQ (reference sequence). V was pared by 8 bases and J by 10 bases, with 18 bases between. The DNA for the CDR3 is TGTGCCAGCCTAAGAACAGGGCTTGAATCACCCCTCCACTTT. Translated: CASLRTGLESPLHF.

V is TRBV9 and J is TRBJ1-2; TRBD1 might be the D (5 bases). Germline values: CDR1 SGDLS, CDR2 YYNGEE. V lost 0 bases, J lost 5 bases, and 17 bases lay in between. This CDR3 is 16 amino acids long. Here the CDR3 DNA reads TGTGCCAGCAGCGTAGGCGACAGTGGTCTGGGGTATGGCTACACCTTC. It encodes CASSVGDSGLGYGYTF.

The chain joins TRBV27 to TRBJ1-2, with 9 bases matching TRBD1. The length of the CDR3 is 15 residues. Germline values: CDR1 MNHEY, CDR2 SMNVEV (reference sequence). V was pared by 6 bases and J by 5 bases, with 10 bases of the junction left unmatched. CDR3 nucleotide sequence: TGTGCCAGCAGCCAGGGACAGGGCATCGTTTATGGCTACACCTTC. This sequence encodes CASSQGQGIVYGYTF.

The table lists this clone with a count of one. V is TRBV5-1 and J is TRBJ1-1, with D maybe TRBD1 (6 bases). Trimming removed 2 bases from V and 5 bases from J, with 16 bases in between. This CDR3 contains 15 residues. Germline V gene data show CDR1 as SGHRS and CDR2 as YFSETQ. Here the CDR3 reads CASSFEGGVRTEAFF. In DNA, the CDR3 is TGCGCCAGCAGCTTTGAAGGGGGGGTGCGTACTGAAGCTTTCTTT.

The V gene is TRBV15, the J gene TRBJ2-7; D is possibly TRBD1 (6 bases). Germline CDR1 LNHNV, CDR2 YYDKDF (reference sequence). V was pared by 0 bases and J by 6 bases, with 9 bases between. CDR3 length equals 13 residues. In DNA form, the CDR3 reads TGTGCCACCAGCAGAGATCAGGGGCGCGAGCAGTACTTC. Translation: CATSRDQGREQYF.

The chain is built from TRBV2 and TRBJ1-5; D possibly corresponds to TRBD1 (5 bases). The germline CDR1 and CDR2 sequences are SNHLY and FYNNEI. This CDR3 is built from 16 residues. The V end lost 3 bases, the J end lost 0 bases, and 12 bases lay between the germline ends. The CDR3 here is CASSEHGARSNQPQHF. CDR3 in DNA: TGTGCCAGCAGTGAGCATGGGGCGCGTAGCAATCAGCCCCAGCATTTT.

The chain combines TRBV25-1 with TRBJ1-1; possible D gene TRBD1, 5 bases. The CDR3 totals 17 residues. Trimming cost V 4 bases and J 3 bases, with 21 bases left between them. Looked up from germline, CDR1 is MGHDK and CDR2 is SYGVNS. CDR3 sequence reads: CASSASGKGFGDTEAFF. The CDR3 coding sequence is TGTGCCAGCAGTGCTTCAGGGAAGGGTTTTGGGGACACTGAAGCTTTCTTT.

This clone was detected only once. J is TRBJ2-7 and V is TRBV7-6, with 7 bases lining up with TRBD1. This CDR3 is built from 14 residues. Per the germline V gene, CDR1 is SGHVS and CDR2 is FNYEAQ. After removal of 4 bases from V and 3 bases from J, the junction contained 6 bases not matched to a gene. For the CDR3, the DNA is TGTGCCAGCAGCTCCCGACAGGGTTACTACGAGCAGTACTTC. Its translation is CASSSRQGYYEQYF.

This clone was counted only a few times. The V call is TRBV6-1, the J call TRBJ2-1; maybe TRBD2 (6 bases). The CDR3 sequence is 15 residues long. The germline CDR1 and CDR2 sequences are MNHNS and SASEGT. The germline V and J ends were trimmed by 4 bases and 1 base, with 11 bases remaining between them. CDR3 loop: CASSGIGGSYNEQFF. The CDR3 nucleotides read TGTGCCAGCAGTGGGATCGGGGGTTCCTACAATGAGCAGTTCTTC.

For this clone: At one end the junction does not follow the germline gene, possibly because of a read error. The V and J genes are TRBV7-7 and TRBJ2-5, with TRBD1 identical over 12 bases. This CDR3 has 16 residues. Germline CDR1 reads SSHAT; CDR2 reads FNYEAQ (reference sequence). The CDR3 spells CASSQGTGGLIETQYF. Here the CDR3 DNA reads TGTGCTAGCAGCCAAGGGACAGGGGGCCTCATCGAGACCCAGTACTTC.

This clone was recorded a few times. The genes are TRBV28 and TRBJ2-7; 15 nucleotides match TRBD2. The germline V gene has CDR1 MDHEN and CDR2 SYDVKM. This CDR3 region has 19 residues. Unmatched junction bases numbered 14, after V lost 5 bases and J lost 3 bases. CDR3 region: CASSPQTGTSGRSFYEQYF. The CDR3, as DNA: TGTGCCAGCAGTCCTCAAACCGGGACTAGCGGGAGGTCCTTCTACGAGCAGTACTTC.

This chain connects TRBV5-6 to TRBJ1-3, with 8 bases aligning to TRBD1. The junction had 7 bases not matched to a gene; V was cut back by 4 bases and J by 4 bases. The CDR3 runs 15 residues. CDR1 is SGHDT and CDR2 is YYEEEE in the germline V gene. DNA of the CDR3: TGTGCCAGCAGCCCAGGGGGCTTTGAGGGAAACACCATATATTTT. Translated, it gives CASSPGGFEGNTIYF.

The V gene is TRBV4-3, the J gene TRBJ2-7, with D maybe TRBD2 (5 bases). V gave up 1 base and J gave up 1 base, with 17 bases separating them. The germline V gene has CDR1 LGHNA and CDR2 YSLEER. The CDR3 extends over 17 amino acids. In DNA form, the CDR3 reads TGCGCCAGCAGCCAAGGTTGGCGGGTTCATGGGTCCTACGAGCAGTACTTC. It encodes CASSQGWRVHGSYEQYF.

The chain combines TRBV4-1 with TRBJ2-1; tentatively, D is TRBD1 (6 bases). The V and J ends lost 3 bases and 0 bases respectively, with 12 bases between them. Per germline, CDR1 MGHRA and CDR2 YSYEKL. The CDR3 covers 16 residues. The CDR3 DNA is TGCGCCAGCAGCCACCCGAGGGGGAGCTCCTACAATGAGCAGTTCTTC. Its translation: CASSHPRGSSYNEQFF.

This chain joins TRBV13 and TRBJ1-3, with a tentative D call TRBD1 (6 bases). Germline V gene lookup returns CDR1 PRHDT and CDR2 FYEKMQ (reference sequence). This CDR3 comprises 13 residues. With 5 bases removed from V and 4 bases from J, the gap between germline ends came to 9 bases. For the CDR3, the DNA is TGTGCCAGCAGCCCAGGGGAGGGAAACACCATATATTTT. Protein product: CASSPGEGNTIYF.

This chain joins TRBV7-9 and TRBJ2-7; tentatively, D is TRBD1 (6 bases). The germline V and J ends were trimmed by 0 bases and 3 bases, with 9 bases remaining between them. Germline V gives CDR1 SEHNR, CDR2 FQNEAQ (reference sequence). The CDR3 length is 14 residues. The CDR3 coding sequence is TGTGCCAGCAGCTTAGCGGGGGCCGTCTACGAGCAGTACTTC. Its translation is CASSLAGAVYEQYF. Looking up the rest from reference TRBV7-9 and TRBJ2-7 gives the full variable domain: DTGVSQNPRHKITKRGQNVTFRCDPISEHNRLYWYRQTLGQGPEFLTYFQNEAQLEKSRLLSDRFSAERPKGSFSTLEIQRTEQGDSAMYLCASSLAGAVYEQYFGPGTRLTVT.